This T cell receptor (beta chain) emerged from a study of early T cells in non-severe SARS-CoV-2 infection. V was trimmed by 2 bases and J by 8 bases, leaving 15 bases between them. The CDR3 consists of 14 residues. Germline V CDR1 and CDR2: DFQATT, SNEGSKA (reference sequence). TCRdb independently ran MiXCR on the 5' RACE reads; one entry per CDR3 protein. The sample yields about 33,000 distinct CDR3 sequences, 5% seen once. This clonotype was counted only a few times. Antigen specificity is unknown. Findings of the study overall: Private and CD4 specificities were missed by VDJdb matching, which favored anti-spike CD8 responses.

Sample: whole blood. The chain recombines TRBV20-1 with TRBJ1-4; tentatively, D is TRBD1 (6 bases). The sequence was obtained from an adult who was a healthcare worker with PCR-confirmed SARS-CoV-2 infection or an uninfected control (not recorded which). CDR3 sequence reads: CSARQREGGEKLFF. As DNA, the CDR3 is TGCAGTGCTAGACAGCGCGAGGGGGGCGAAAAACTGTTTTTT.